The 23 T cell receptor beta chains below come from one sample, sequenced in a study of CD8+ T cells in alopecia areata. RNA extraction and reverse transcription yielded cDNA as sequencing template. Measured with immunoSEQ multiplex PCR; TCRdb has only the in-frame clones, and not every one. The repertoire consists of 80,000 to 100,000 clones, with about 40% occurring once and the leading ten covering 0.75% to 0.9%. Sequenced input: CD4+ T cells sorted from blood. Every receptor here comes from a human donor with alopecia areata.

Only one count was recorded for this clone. The CDR3 DNA reads as TGTGCCAGCAGCTTGCCTCTAGAGACCCAGTACTTC. Its translation is CASSLPLETQYF. The chain employs TRBV5-4 and TRBJ2-5; D not resolved. Germline V gives CDR1 SGHNT, CDR2 YYREEE (reference sequence). The CDR3 runs to 12 residues. Trimming left V 1 base short and J 4 bases short, with 5 bases between. Together with reference TRBV5-4 and TRBJ2-5, the CDR3 gives the full variable domain: ETGVTQSPTHLIKTRGQQVTLRCSSQSGHNTVSWYQQALGQGPQFIFQYYREEENGRGNFPPRFSGLQFPNYSSELNVNALELDDSALYLCASSLPLETQYFGPGTRLLVL.

The DNA for the CDR3 is TGCGCCAGCAGCTTGGGCCGTGAGGATGAGCAGTTCTTC. This sequence encodes CASSLGREDEQFF. The chain uses TRBV5-1 and TRBJ2-1; no definite D call. Deletions cut 0 bases from V and 8 bases from J, with 9 bases between. The CDR3 length is 13 residues. CDR1 and CDR2 from the germline V gene are SGHRS and YFSETQ. Using reference TRBV5-1 and TRBJ2-1 for the parts outside the CDR3, the full variable domain is KAGVTQTPRYLIKTRGQQVTLSCSPISGHRSVSWYQQTPGQGLQFLFEYFSETQRNKGNFPGRFSGRQFSNSRSEMNVSTLELGDSALYLCASSLGREDEQFFGPGTRLTVL.

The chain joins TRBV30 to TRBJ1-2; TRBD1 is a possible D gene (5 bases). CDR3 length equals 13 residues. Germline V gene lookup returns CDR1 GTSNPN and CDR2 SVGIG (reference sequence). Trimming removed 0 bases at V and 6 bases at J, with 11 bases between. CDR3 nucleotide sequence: TGTGCCTGGAGTGTAGCTCAGGGAAATGGCTACACCTTC. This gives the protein CAWSVAQGNGYTF.

The CDR3 nucleotides read TGTGCCAGCAGTGTCGATGGGAATCAGCCCCAGCATTTT. Amino acids: CASSVDGNQPQHF. The chain links TRBV25-1 to TRBJ1-5, with D unclear. This CDR3 is built from 13 residues. The germline V gene encodes CDR1 MGHDK and CDR2 SYGVNS. The V end lost 4 bases, the J end lost 4 bases, and 8 bases lay between the germline ends.

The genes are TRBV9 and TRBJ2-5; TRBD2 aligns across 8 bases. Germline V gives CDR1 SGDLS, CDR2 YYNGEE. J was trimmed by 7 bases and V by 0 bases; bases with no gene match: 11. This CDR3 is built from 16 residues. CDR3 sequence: CASSVDTSGDVRTQYF. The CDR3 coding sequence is TGTGCCAGCAGCGTAGACACTAGCGGTGACGTTAGGACCCAGTACTTC.

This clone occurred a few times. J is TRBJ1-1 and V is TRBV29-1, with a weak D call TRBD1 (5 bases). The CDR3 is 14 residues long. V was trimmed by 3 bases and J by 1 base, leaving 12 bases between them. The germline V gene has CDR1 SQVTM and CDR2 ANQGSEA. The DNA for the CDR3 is TGCAGCGTTGAGTGGGGGGAATGGAACACTGAAGCTTTCTTT. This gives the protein CSVEWGEWNTEAFF.

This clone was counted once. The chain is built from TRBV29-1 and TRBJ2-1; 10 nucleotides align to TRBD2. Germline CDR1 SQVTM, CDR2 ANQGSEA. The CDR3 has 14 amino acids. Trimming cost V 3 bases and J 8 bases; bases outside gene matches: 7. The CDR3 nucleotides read TGCAGCGTTGATCTAGCGGGAGTGTCCGATGAGCAGTTCTTC. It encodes CSVDLAGVSDEQFF.

The chain's CDR3 is CSVATGWATEAFF. CDR3 DNA: TGCAGCGTTGCGACAGGGTGGGCCACTGAAGCTTTCTTT. This rearrangement joins TRBV29-1 to TRBJ1-1; 7 nucleotides align to TRBD1. After removal of 4 bases from V and 4 bases from J, the junction contained 6 bases not matched to a gene. The CDR3 extends over 13 amino acids. Germline lookup yields CDR1 SQVTM and CDR2 ANQGSEA.

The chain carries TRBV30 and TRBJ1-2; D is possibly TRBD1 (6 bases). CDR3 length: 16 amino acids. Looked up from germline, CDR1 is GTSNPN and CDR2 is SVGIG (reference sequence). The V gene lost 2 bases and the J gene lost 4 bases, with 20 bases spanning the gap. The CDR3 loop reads CAWSRAGQQSSYGYTF. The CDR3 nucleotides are TGTGCCTGGAGTCGAGCGGGACAACAAAGTAGCTATGGCTACACCTTC.

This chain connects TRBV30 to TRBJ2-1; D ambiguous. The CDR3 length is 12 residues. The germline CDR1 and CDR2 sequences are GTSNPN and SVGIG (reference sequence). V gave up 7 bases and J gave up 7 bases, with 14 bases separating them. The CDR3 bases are TGTGCCTTGGAGCCGGTTTCAAATGAGCAGTTCTTC. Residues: CALEPVSNEQFF.

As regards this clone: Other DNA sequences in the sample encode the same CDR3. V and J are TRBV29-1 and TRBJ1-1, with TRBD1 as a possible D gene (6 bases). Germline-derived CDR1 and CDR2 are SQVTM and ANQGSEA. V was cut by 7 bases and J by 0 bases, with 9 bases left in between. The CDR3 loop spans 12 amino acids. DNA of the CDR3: TGCAGCGCTGGACAGTTGAACACTGAAGCTTTCTTT. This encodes CSAGQLNTEAFF. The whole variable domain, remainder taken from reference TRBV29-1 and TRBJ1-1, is SAVISQKPSRDICQRGTSLTIQCQVDSQVTMMFWYRQQPGQSLTLIATANQGSEATYESGFVIDKFPISRPNLTFSTLTVSNMSPEDSSIYLCSAGQLNTEAFFGQGTRLTVV.

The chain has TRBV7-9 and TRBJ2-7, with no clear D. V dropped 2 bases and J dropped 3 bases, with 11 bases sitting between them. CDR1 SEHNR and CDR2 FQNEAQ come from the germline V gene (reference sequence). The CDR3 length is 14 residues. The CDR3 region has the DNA TGTGCCAGCAGCTTATTCGACGGGCACTACGAGCAGTACTTC. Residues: CASSLFDGHYEQYF.

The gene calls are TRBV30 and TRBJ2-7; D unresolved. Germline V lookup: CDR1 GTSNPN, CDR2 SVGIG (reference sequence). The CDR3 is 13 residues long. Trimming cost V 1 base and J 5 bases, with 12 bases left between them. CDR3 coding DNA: TGTGCCTGGAGTGCCCTAATAGCCAACGAGCAGTACTTC. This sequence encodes CAWSALIANEQYF. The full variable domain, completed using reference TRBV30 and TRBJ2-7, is SQTIHQWPATLVQPVGSPLSLECTVEGTSNPNLYWYRQAAGRGLQLLFYSVGIGQISSEVPQNLSASRPQDRQFILSSKKLLLSDSGFYLCAWSALIANEQYFGPGTRLTVT.

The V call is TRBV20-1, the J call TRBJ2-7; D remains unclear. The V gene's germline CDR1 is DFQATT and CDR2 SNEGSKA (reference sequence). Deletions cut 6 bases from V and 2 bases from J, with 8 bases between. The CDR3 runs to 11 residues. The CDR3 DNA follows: TGCAGTGCCTTGGAGACCTACGAGCAGTACTTC. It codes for CSALETYEQYF.

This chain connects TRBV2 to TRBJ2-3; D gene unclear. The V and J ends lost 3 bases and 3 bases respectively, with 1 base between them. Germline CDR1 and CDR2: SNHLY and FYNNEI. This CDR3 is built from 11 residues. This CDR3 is CASSETDTQYF. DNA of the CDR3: TGTGCCAGCAGTGAGACAGATACGCAGTATTTT. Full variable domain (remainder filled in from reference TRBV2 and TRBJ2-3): EPEVTQTPSHQVTQMGQEVILRCVPISNHLYFYWYRQILGQKVEFLVSFYNNEISEKSEIFDDQFSVERPDGSNFTLKIRSTKLEDSAMYFCASSETDTQYFGPGTRLTVL.

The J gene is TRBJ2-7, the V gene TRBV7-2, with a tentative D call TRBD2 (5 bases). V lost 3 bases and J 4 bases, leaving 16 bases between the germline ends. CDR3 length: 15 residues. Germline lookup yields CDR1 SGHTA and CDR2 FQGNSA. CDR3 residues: CASSFEAGGDYEQYF. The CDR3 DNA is TGTGCCAGCAGCTTTGAGGCTGGAGGCGATTACGAGCAGTACTTC. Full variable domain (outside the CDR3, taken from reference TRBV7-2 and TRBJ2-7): GAGVSQSPSNKVTEKGKDVELRCDPISGHTALYWYRQSLGQGLEFLIYFQGNSAPDKSGLPSDRFSAERTGGSVSTLTIQRTQQEDSAVYLCASSFEAGGDYEQYFGPGTRLTVT.

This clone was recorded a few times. This CDR3 reads CASSLLRRKETQYF. For the CDR3, the DNA is TGTGCCAGCAGCTTACTCCGGCGGAAAGAGACCCAGTACTTC. V and J are TRBV7-9 and TRBJ2-5; D is uncertain. The ends were cut back, 2 bases at V and 3 bases at J, with 10 bases in the middle. This CDR3 comprises 14 residues. CDR1 is SEHNR and CDR2 is FQNEAQ in the germline V gene (reference sequence). The full variable domain, rest sourced from reference TRBV7-9 and TRBJ2-5, is DTGVSQNPRHKITKRGQNVTFRCDPISEHNRLYWYRQTLGQGPEFLTYFQNEAQLEKSRLLSDRFSAERPKGSFSTLEIQRTEQGDSAMYLCASSLLRRKETQYFGPGTRLLVL.

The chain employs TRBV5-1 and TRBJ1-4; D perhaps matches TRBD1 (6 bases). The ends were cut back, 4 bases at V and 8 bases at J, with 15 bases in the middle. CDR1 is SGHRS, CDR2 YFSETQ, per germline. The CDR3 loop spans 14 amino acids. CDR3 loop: CASSDRAGQEKLFF. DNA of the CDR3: TGCGCCAGCAGCGACCGAGCGGGACAAGAAAAACTGTTTTTT.

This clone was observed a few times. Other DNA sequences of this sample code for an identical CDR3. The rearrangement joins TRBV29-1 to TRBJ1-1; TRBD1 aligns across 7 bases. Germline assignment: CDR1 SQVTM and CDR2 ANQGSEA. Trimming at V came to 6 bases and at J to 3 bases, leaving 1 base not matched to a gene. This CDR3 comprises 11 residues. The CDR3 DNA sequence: TGCAGCGTACAGGGGTACACTGAAGCTTTCTTT. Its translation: CSVQGYTEAFF.

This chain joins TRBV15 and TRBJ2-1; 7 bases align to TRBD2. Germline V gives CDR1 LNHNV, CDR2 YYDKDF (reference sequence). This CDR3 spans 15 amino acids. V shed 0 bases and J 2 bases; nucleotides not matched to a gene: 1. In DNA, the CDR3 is TGTGCCACCAGCAGAGATCGGGAGGCCTACAATGAGCAGTTCTTC. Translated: CATSRDREAYNEQFF.

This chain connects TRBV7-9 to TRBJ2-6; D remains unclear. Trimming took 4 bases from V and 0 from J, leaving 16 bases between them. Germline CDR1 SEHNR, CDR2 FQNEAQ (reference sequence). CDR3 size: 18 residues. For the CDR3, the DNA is TGTGCCAGCAGCTCCGTCAAGGGCCGTGGCTCTGGGGCCAACGTCCTGACTTTC. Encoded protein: CASSSVKGRGSGANVLTF. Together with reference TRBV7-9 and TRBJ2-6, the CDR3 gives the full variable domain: DTGVSQNPRHKITKRGQNVTFRCDPISEHNRLYWYRQTLGQGPEFLTYFQNEAQLEKSRLLSDRFSAERPKGSFSTLEIQRTEQGDSAMYLCASSSVKGRGSGANVLTFGAGSRLTVL.

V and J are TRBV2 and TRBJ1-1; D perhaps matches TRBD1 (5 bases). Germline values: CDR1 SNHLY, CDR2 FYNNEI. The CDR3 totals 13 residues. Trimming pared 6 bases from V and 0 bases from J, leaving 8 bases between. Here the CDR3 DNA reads TGTGCCAGCAGGTGGGGGGTGAACACTGAAGCTTTCTTT. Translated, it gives CASRWGVNTEAFF. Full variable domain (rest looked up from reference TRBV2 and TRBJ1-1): EPEVTQTPSHQVTQMGQEVILRCVPISNHLYFYWYRQILGQKVEFLVSFYNNEISEKSEIFDDQFSVERPDGSNFTLKIRSTKLEDSAMYFCASRWGVNTEAFFGQGTRLTVV.

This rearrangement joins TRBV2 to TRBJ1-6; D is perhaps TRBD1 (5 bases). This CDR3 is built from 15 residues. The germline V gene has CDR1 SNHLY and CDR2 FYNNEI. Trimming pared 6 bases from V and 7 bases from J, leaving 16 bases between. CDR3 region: CASSYPTALNSPLHF. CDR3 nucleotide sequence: TGTGCCAGCAGCTACCCGACAGCGTTGAATTCACCCCTCCACTTT. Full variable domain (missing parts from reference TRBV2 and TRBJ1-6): EPEVTQTPSHQVTQMGQEVILRCVPISNHLYFYWYRQILGQKVEFLVSFYNNEISEKSEIFDDQFSVERPDGSNFTLKIRSTKLEDSAMYFCASSYPTALNSPLHFGNGTRLTVT.